This TCR beta chain was sequenced during a study of T cell responses to AZD1222 COVID-19 vaccine (dated by TCRdb to the early 2020s). About the investigation overall: A total of more than 230 trial participants underwent TCR sequencing, of whom about 200 had received two doses of AZD1222 and about 25 had received two doses of the MenACWY control vaccine. Trial participants were enrolled into age subgroups of 18-55, 56-69 and 70-plus years, which contained about 160, 30 and 59 TCR-sequenced participants, respectively.

From a lookup of the germline V gene, CDR1 and CDR2 are SQVTM and ANQGSEA. Here V drops 6 bases and J drops 4 bases, and the junction holds 12 bases not matched to any gene. There are 15 amino acids in the CDR3, from cysteine to phenylalanine inclusive. The DNA shown is the 45-base CDR3, in frame from base 1. The CDR3 regions of human TCRbeta chains were analyzed by immunosequencing. On the study's bioinformatics: Repertoire TCRs were checked for matches against a reference library of SARS-CoV-2-specific TCRs that had been generated using the MIRA antigen-specificity platform. Breadth was defined as the fraction of unique TCRs that were SARS-CoV-2-associated. Depth was defined as the fraction of total T cells that were SARS-CoV-2-associated. Each spike-specific TCR was assigned to its reactive spike region and to a CD4 or CD8 class using the MIRA data. Log10-transformed breadth and depth values were compared by one-way ANOVA with Sidak's multiple comparisons tests. TCRdb provides this immuneACCESS table in a form limited to in-frame rearrangements. Some clones are lacking; in checked studies, under half of them reflect an unresolved V gene, and why the rest are absent is not known. The V and J calls and clone size were taken over from that table, and D and trimming were inferred from the DNA. This sample gives about 100,000 clones in total; over 75% of them show up just once. More than 3.5% of the sample belongs to the ten largest clones.

Overall results and qualifications from the work: After two AZD1222 doses, spike-specific TCR breadth and depth were significantly higher than at day 0 and than in MenACWY recipients. Epitopes outside the regions mutated in the B.1.351 and B.1.1.7 variants were reportedly recognized by nearly half of the unique spike-specific TCRs. Only five to seven AZD1222 recipients were SARS-CoV-2 seropositive at baseline, limiting conclusions about previously exposed vaccinees. Because no samples from the day 14 peak response were available, repertoires could be characterized only after the peak T cell response. The whole spike protein was spanned by vaccine-associated CD4 TCRs, and dominant responses were seen in regions 160-218 and 743-854. Participants were mostly white British, with more females than males. The authors suggested clonal diversity may have been underestimated. The 56-69-year group was small, and its depth increase did not reach significance, likely because of low power.

What the time point label conveys for this sample: baseline before first vaccination. The sample's treatment or condition label, in plain terms: meningococcal conjugate vaccine given as trial control. The vaccinee samples were drawn from two UK trials, COV001 and COV002, one of which was a single-blind randomized controlled phase 2/3 trial testing AZD1222 (ChAdOx1 nCoV-19) in healthy adults. For TCRbeta chain sequencing, PBMC samples were collected from trial participants at day 0 and at day 28 after the second dose. About this clone: Its antigen is not yet known. No clone much larger than this one lies a single base away; base qualities are absent.

The sequencing here drew on peripheral blood, taken on day 0 of MenACWY control vaccination. The source of this sequence is an adult in good health. The rearranged segments are TRBV29-1 and TRBJ1-3; TRBD1 matches 7 bases in the middle. The DNA sequence reads TGCAGCGTGACCATAACAGGGGTGGGAGGAAACACCATATATTTT. Protein translation: CSVTITGVGGNTIYF.